This paragraph covers one T cell receptor beta chain sequence. The CDR3 contains 13 residues. Germline V gene sequence: CDR1 SGHAT, CDR2 FQNNGV. Trimming took 10 bases from V and 1 from J; bases not matched to a gene: 4. This sample was taken from a study of cytomegalovirus exposure and HLA in healthy donors. Study details: According to later analysis, the same platform produced the roughly 120 validation and approximately 700 first-cohort repertoires.

Separate from the roughly 630-subject first cohort was the 120-subject validation cohort, to which the donors belonged. Produced via immunoSEQ multiplex PCR; TCRdb's table is partial and in-frame only. The data show over 85,000 clones, with 88% seen just once and approximately 1.4% held by the top ten. This chain uses TRBV11-2 with TRBJ2-5, with TRBD2 matching 9 bases. The sample comprised PBMCs. The origin of this receptor is a woman aged 25-40 years in good health and CMV-seropositive. The CDR3 is CATGSGGQETQYF. The DNA for the CDR3 is TGTGCCACGGGTAGCGGGGGCCAAGAGACCCAGTACTTC. The complete variable domain, with remaining parts taken from reference TRBV11-2 and TRBJ2-5, reads EAGVAQSPRYKIIEKRQSVAFWCNPISGHATLYWYQQILGQGPKLLIQFQNNGVVDDSQLPKDRFSAERLKGVDSTLKIQPAKLEDSAVYLCATGSGGQETQYFGPGTRLLVL.